This T cell receptor (beta chain) was documented in a study of blood T cell repertoires in COVID-19. Study context: Samples taken during acute and convalescent COVID-19 were collected in the United States, Italy and Spain. The cDNA or gDNA used as material had been derived from T cells, B-cell-depleted T cells, or PBMCs.

Comment on this clone: The same CDR3 arises from other DNA sequences in this sample as well.

Per the original data handling: Estimation of nucleated cell counts was performed using reference gene primer amplification. Sequencing was performed with immunoSEQ multiplex PCR; in TCRdb, only in-frame clones are kept and a portion is missing. The DNA gave D and trimming, while V, J and clone size come from that table. Among about 180,000 clones listed, roughly four fifths were seen once. Seattle researchers signed up patients amid active infection and tracked them longitudinally. Germline lookup yields CDR1 KGHSH and CDR2 LQKENI. Trimming stripped 6 bases from V and 0 bases from J, with 8 bases between. The length of the CDR3 is 13 residues.

Sequenced input: peripheral blood. This receptor was obtained from a woman in her 70s with COVID-19, enrolled during active disease. V and J are TRBV18 and TRBJ1-1, with D hard to call. The CDR3: CASSPELNTEAFF. CDR3 coding DNA: TGTGCCAGCTCTCCTGAGCTGAACACTGAAGCTTTCTTT.